These T cell receptor beta chains were read from a single sample in a study of blood T cell repertoires in COVID-19. Assay: immunoSEQ multiplex PCR; the TCRdb copy retains only in-frame clones and omits some. The repertoire holds roughly 66,000 clones, approximately 82% seen once, with around 6.3% in the top ten. The sequencing input was peripheral blood. Receptors originate from a man between 60 and 75 years old with acute or convalescent COVID-19. The CDR3 runs from the conserved cysteine through the conserved F or W. A D gene is named only where the DNA matches it firmly.

TRBJ2-3 | TRBV19 | TRBD2 | CASSIRAGGHQDTQYF
TRBJ1-5 | TRBV2 | . | CASSEARVNQPQHF
TRBJ1-5 | TRBV7-2 | TRBD1 | CASSPRTGAFNQPQHF
TRBJ1-2 | TRBV11-2 | . | CASSSLRSDSLAYGYTF
TRBJ1-1 | TRBV15 | . | CATSRRGVTEAFF
TRBJ2-6 | TRBV25-1 | . | CASRQAGANVLTF
TRBJ2-1 | TRBV30 | . | CAWSALGLVSNEQFF
TRBJ2-5 | TRBV29-1 | . | CSVEPPGTLKETQYF
TRBJ1-2 | TRBV5-1 | . | CASSLGSDWVDYTF
TRBJ1-2 | TRBV19 | . | CASRIEESHGYTF
TRBJ1-3 | TRBV7-9 | TRBD1 | CASSTDRGAGNTIYF
TRBJ2-3 | TRBV9 | . | CASSPGADTQYF
TRBJ1-2 | TRBV5-6 | TRBD1 | CASSPPRQGVYGYTF
TRBJ1-2 | TRBV6-5 | TRBD1 | CASSQSGQGISGYTF
TRBJ1-2 | TRBV2 | TRBD1 | CASRVSRTGFHYGYTF
TRBJ1-1 | TRBV6-5 | . | CAVRGNTEAFF
TRBJ1-3 | TRBV5-4 | . | CASSLYAGNTIYF
TRBJ1-5 | TRBV19 | . | CASSEVLRDQPQHF
TRBJ2-7 | TRBV7-8 | TRBD1 | CASIPLGTGGREQYF
TRBJ2-1 | TRBV4-1 | . | CASSQAWGTYNEQFF
TRBJ1-1 | TRBV7-9 | . | CASSLGQMNTEAFF
TRBJ1-1 | TRBV10-3 | . | CAISESMGLNTEAFF
TRBJ1-5 | TRBV5-6 | TRBD1 | CASSPYSTTGQDQPQHF
TRBJ2-1 | TRBV5-4 | . | CASSITGLGANEQFF
TRBJ1-6 | TRBV2 | TRBD1 | CASREDRAVNSPLHF
TRBJ1-6 | TRBV6-2/TRBV6-3 | TRBD1 | CASSSPLTGKSSPLHF
TRBJ2-3 | TRBV4-2 | TRBD2 | CASSPSPGLASDTQYF
TRBJ2-5 | TRBV10-3 | TRBD1 | CAISSPGQGRETQYF
TRBJ2-1 | TRBV6-5 | . | CASTWTLSYNEQFF
TRBJ1-3 | TRBV30 | . | CAWTISLRGPF
TRBJ1-6 | TRBV10-2 | TRBD1 | CASSVGTGVGSPLHF
TRBJ1-3 | TRBV18 | . | CASSPPDSSRDTIYF
TRBJ1-2 | TRBV30 | TRBD1 | CAWSRQGGFRGYTF
TRBJ1-2 | TRBV2 | TRBD1 | CARTTRDSHRGYTF
TRBJ2-2 | TRBV5-1 | . | CASSSHSGGELFF
TRBJ2-3 | TRBV2 | . | CASSGRGGTDTQYF
TRBJ2-1 | TRBV3-1/TRBV3-2 | . | CASSQASRNEQFF
TRBJ1-1 | TRBV6-5 | . | CASCSEVAEAFF
TRBJ2-3 | TRBV7-9 | TRBD1 | CASSSDRGKTDTQYF
TRBJ1-2 | TRBV2 | TRBD1 | CASSVPQGAYGYTF
TRBJ1-1 | TRBV9 | TRBD1 | CASSRDSKTTSGRAFF